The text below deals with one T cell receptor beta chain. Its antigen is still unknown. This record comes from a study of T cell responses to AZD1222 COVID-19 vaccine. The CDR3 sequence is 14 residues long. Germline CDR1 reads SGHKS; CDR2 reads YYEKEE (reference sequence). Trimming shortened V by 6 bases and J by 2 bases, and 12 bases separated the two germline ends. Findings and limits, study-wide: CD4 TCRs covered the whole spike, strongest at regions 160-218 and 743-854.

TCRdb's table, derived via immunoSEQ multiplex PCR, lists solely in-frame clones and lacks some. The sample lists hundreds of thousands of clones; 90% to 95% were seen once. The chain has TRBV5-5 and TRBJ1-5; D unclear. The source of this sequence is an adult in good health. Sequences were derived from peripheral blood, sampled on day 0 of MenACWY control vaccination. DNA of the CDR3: TGTGCCAGCACCCCAGTAGCGGGCAATCAGCCCCAGCATTTT. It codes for CASTPVAGNQPQHF.